The T cell receptor (beta chain) under discussion was sequenced for a study of blood T cell repertoires in COVID-19. Study at large: Acute-phase and convalescent COVID-19 samples originated in the United States, Italy and Spain.

V trimming: 4 bases; J trimming: 12 bases; junction bases outside the gene matches: 7. CDR3 size: 13 residues. Germline V CDR1 and CDR2: MNHEY, SVGAGI. TCRdb's table, derived via immunoSEQ multiplex PCR, lists solely in-frame clones and lacks some. The data show about 300,000 clones, around nine tenths seen once. The sequencing sample was made of PBMCs or T cells enriched from blood (not recorded which). The receptor's source is a woman in her twenties or thirties who had recovered from COVID-19. The genes are TRBV6-5 and TRBJ1-4, with 8 bases aligning to TRBD1. The CDR3 region is CASSSSGGRELFF. The CDR3 DNA sequence: TGTGCCAGCAGTTCCTCAGGGGGCCGGGAACTGTTTTTT.